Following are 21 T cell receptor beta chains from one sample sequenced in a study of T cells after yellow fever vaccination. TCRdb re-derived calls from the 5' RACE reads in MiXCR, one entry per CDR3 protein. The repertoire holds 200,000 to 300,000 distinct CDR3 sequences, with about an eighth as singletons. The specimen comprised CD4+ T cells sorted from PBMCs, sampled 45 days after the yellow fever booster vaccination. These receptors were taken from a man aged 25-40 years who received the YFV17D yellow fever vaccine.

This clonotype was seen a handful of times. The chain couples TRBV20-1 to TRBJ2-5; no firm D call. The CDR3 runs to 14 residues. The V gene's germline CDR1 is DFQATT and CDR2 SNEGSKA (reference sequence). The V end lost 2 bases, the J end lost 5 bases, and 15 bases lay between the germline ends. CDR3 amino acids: CSARPSTTPETQYF. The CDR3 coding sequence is TGCAGTGCTAGACCTTCAACAACGCCGGAGACCCAGTACTTC.

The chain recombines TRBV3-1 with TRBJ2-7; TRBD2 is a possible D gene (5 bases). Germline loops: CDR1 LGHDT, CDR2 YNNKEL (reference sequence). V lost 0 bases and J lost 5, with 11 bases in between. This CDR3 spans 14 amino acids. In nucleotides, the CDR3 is TGTGCCAGCAGCCAAGAGGACTTAGGCAACGAGCAGTACTTC. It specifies CASSQEDLGNEQYF.

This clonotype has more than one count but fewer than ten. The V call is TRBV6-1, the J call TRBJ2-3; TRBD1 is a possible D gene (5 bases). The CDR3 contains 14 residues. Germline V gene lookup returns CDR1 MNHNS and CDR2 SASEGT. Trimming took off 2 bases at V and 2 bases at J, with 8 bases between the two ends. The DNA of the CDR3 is TGTGCCAGCAGTGAAAGGGGCCCCACAGATACGCAGTATTTT. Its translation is CASSERGPTDTQYF.

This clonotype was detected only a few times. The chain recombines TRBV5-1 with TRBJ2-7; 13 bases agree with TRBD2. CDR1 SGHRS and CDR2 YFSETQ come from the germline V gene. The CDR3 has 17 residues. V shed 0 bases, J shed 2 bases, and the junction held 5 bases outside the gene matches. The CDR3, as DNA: TGCGCCAGCAGCTTGGCCGTGGGACTAGCGGGAACCTACGAGCAGTACTTC. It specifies CASSLAVGLAGTYEQYF.

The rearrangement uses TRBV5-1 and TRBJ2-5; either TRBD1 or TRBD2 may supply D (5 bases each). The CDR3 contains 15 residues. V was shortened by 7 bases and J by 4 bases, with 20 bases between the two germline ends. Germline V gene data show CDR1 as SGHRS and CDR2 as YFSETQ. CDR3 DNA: TGCGCCAGCGGGGACCTGGCTAGCCCTGGAGAGACCCAGTACTTC. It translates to CASGDLASPGETQYF. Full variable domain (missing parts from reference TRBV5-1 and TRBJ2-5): KAGVTQTPRYLIKTRGQQVTLSCSPISGHRSVSWYQQTPGQGLQFLFEYFSETQRNKGNFPGRFSGRQFSNSRSEMNVSTLELGDSALYLCASGDLASPGETQYFGPGTRLLVL.

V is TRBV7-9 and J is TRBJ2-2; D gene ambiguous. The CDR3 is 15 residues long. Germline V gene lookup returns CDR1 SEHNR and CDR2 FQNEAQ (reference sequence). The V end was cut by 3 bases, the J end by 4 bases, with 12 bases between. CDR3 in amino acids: CASSFQEVRTGELFF. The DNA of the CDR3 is TGTGCCAGCAGCTTTCAGGAAGTTCGCACCGGGGAGCTGTTTTTT.

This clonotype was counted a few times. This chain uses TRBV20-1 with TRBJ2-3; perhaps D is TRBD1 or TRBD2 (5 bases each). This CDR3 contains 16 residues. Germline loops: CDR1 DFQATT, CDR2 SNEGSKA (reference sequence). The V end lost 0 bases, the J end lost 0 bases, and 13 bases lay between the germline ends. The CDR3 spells CSARDRGGTSTDTQYF. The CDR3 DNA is TGCAGTGCTAGAGATCGTGGGGGAACTAGCACAGATACGCAGTATTTT.

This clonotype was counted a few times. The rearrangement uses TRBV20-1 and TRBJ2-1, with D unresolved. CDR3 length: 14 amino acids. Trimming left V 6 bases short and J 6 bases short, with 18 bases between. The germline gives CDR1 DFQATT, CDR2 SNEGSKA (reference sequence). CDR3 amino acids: CSASRPRPTNEQFF. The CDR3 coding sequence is TGCAGTGCAAGCCGCCCACGACCGACCAATGAGCAGTTCTTC.

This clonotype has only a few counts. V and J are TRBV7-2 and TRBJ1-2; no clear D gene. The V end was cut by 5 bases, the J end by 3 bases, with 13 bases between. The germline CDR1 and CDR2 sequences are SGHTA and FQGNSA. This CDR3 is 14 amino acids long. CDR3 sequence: CASSPARHYYGYTF. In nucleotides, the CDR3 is TGTGCCAGCAGCCCAGCCCGGCATTACTATGGCTACACCTTC.

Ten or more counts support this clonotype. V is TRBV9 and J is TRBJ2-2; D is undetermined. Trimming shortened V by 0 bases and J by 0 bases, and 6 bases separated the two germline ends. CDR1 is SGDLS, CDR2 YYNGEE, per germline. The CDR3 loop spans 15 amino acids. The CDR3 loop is CASSVGRTNTGELFF. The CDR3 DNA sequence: TGTGCCAGCAGCGTAGGCAGGACGAACACCGGGGAGCTGTTTTTT. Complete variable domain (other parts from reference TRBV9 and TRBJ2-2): DSGVTQTPKHLITATGQRVTLRCSPRSGDLSVYWYQQSLDQGLQFLIQYYNGEERAKGNILERFSAQQFPDLHSELNLSSLELGDSALYFCASSVGRTNTGELFFGEGSRLTVL.

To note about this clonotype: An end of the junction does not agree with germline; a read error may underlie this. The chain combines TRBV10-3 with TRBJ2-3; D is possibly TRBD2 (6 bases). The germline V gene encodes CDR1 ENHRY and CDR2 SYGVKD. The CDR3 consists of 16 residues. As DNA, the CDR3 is TGTGCCAACAGTGACCCCAGCGGGCCTAGCACAGATACGCAGTATTTT. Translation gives CANSDPSGPSTDTQYF.

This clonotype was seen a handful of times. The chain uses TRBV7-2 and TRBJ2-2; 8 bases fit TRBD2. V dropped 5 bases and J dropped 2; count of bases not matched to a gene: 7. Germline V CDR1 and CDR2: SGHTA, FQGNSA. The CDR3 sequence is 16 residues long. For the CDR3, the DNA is TGTGCCAGCAGCCCGCCGACTAGCGCCAACACCGGGGAGCTGTTTTTT. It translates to CASSPPTSANTGELFF.

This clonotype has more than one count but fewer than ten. CDR3 nucleotides: TGCAGTGCTAGAGATATCGGCGGGATGGATACGCAGTATTTT. Its protein product is CSARDIGGMDTQYF. V is TRBV20-1 and J is TRBJ2-3, with D possibly matching TRBD2 (6 bases). The V gene lost 0 bases and the J gene lost 6 bases, with 13 bases spanning the gap. Germline CDR1 reads DFQATT; CDR2 reads SNEGSKA (reference sequence). The CDR3 consists of 14 residues.

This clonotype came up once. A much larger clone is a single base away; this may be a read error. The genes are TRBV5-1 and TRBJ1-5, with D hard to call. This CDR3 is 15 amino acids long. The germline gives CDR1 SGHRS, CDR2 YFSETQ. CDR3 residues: CASSIGVMGNQPHHF. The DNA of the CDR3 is TGCGCCAGCAGCATAGGAGTCATGGGCAATCAGCCCCACCATTTT.

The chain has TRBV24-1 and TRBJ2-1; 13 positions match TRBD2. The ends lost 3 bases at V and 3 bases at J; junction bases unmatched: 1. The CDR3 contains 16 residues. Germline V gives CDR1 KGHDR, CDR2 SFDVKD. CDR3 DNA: TGTGCCACCAGTGATGGGACTAGCGGGAACTACAATGAGCAGTTCTTC. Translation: CATSDGTSGNYNEQFF.

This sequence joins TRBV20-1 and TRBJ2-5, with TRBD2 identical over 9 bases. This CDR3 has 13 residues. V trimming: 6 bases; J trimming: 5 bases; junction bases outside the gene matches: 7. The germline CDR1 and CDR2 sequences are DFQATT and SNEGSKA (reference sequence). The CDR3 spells CSAPGLAGETQYF. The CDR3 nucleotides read TGCAGTGCACCGGGACTAGCCGGGGAGACCCAGTACTTC.

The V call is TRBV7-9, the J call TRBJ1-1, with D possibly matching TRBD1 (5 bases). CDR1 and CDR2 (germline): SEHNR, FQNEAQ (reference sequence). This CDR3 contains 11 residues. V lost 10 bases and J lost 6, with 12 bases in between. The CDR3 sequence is CATIGVSEAFF. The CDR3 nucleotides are TGTGCCACCATAGGGGTATCTGAAGCTTTCTTT.

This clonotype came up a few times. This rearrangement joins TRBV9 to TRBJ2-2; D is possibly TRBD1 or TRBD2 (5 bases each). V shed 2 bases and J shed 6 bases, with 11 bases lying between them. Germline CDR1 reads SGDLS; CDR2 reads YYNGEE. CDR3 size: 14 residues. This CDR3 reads CASSVAWDAGELFF. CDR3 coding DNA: TGTGCCAGCAGCGTCGCCTGGGACGCCGGGGAGCTGTTTTTT.

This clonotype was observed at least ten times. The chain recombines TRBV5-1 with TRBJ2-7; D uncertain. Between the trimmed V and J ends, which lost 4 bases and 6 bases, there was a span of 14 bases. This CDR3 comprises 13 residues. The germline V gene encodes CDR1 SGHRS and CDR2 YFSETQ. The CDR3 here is CASSLQVMGEQYF. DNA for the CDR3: TGCGCCAGCAGCCTCCAGGTGATGGGCGAGCAGTACTTC.

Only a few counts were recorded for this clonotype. The CDR3 DNA reads as TGCGCCAGCAGCGCAAGAACTAGCGGGAATTCGGCTGAGCAGTTCTTC. It codes for CASSARTSGNSAEQFF. This chain uses TRBV5-1 with TRBJ2-1; 10 bases fit TRBD2. The CDR3 loop spans 16 amino acids. After removal of 4 bases from V and 9 bases from J, the junction contained 13 bases not matched to a gene. Germline V gene lookup returns CDR1 SGHRS and CDR2 YFSETQ.

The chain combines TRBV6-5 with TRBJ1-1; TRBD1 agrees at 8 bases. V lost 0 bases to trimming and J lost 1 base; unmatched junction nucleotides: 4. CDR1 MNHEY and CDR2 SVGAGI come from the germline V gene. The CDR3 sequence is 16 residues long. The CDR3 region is CASSYSPGTGNTEAFF. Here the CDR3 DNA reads TGTGCCAGCAGTTACTCACCGGGGACAGGGAACACTGAAGCTTTCTTT.